Listed below are T cell receptor beta chains from one sample, sequenced in a study of shared clonotypes between healthy human individuals. Using immunoSEQ multiplex PCR, the repertoire was profiled, and TCRdb retains in-frame clones only, with some absent. The sample consists of roughly 510,000 clones, about 80% of them appearing once. The sequenced material came from PBMCs. Every receptor here comes from a woman between 40 and 50 years old in good health. Some clones in this sample may be carry-over from other donors' samples. CDR3s include the opening cysteine and the closing phenylalanine or tryptophan. The order of the fields is D gene, CDR3 length, J gene, V gene, clone size, CDR3 protein, CDR3 DNA. D genes are given only for firm matches. Size tells how often a clone was seen (once, few, many) or the class of an expanded clone, and some rows leave it out.

d_call: .; cdr3_length: 12; j_call: TRBJ2-7; v_call: TRBV18; clone_size: few; cdr3_aa: CASSQQTYEQYF; cdr3_nt: TGTGCCAGCTCACAACAGACCTACGAGCAGTACTTC
d_call: .; cdr3_length: 12; j_call: TRBJ1-2; v_call: TRBV28; clone_size: .; cdr3_aa: CASSLPAYGYTF; cdr3_nt: TGTGCCAGCAGTCTACCCGCCTATGGCTACACCTTC
d_call: TRBD1; cdr3_length: 14; j_call: TRBJ2-7; v_call: TRBV7-9; clone_size: .; cdr3_aa: CASTGTGLSYEQYF; cdr3_nt: TGTGCCAGCACGGGGACAGGGTTGTCCTACGAGCAGTACTTC
d_call: .; cdr3_length: 14; j_call: TRBJ2-7; v_call: TRBV7-3; clone_size: .; cdr3_aa: CASSFRDHSYEQYF; cdr3_nt: TGTGCCAGCAGCTTCCGGGATCACAGCTACGAGCAGTACTTC
d_call: .; cdr3_length: 16; j_call: TRBJ1-1; v_call: TRBV4-2; clone_size: few; cdr3_aa: CASSQGSAGPDTEAFF; cdr3_nt: TGTGCCAGCAGCCAAGGATCGGCAGGGCCAGACACTGAAGCTTTCTTT
d_call: TRBD1; cdr3_length: 16; j_call: TRBJ2-1; v_call: TRBV18; clone_size: .; cdr3_aa: CASSQRQGAPYNEQFF; cdr3_nt: TGTGCCAGCTCACAAAGACAGGGTGCCCCCTACAATGAGCAGTTCTTC
d_call: TRBD1; cdr3_length: 16; j_call: TRBJ2-7; v_call: TRBV4-3; clone_size: once; cdr3_aa: CASSQGSGTGIQEQYF; cdr3_nt: TGCGCCAGCAGCCAAGGGTCCGGGACAGGGATTCAGGAGCAGTACTTC
d_call: .; cdr3_length: 16; j_call: TRBJ1-3; v_call: TRBV28; clone_size: .; cdr3_aa: CASSFAGGLSGNTIYF; cdr3_nt: TGTGCCAGCAGTTTCGCGGGGGGACTTTCCGGAAACACCATATATTTT
d_call: .; cdr3_length: 14; j_call: TRBJ2-2; v_call: TRBV7-3; clone_size: .; cdr3_aa: CASRLTANTGELFF; cdr3_nt: TGTGCCAGCAGGTTGACAGCGAACACCGGGGAGCTGTTTTTT
d_call: .; cdr3_length: 14; j_call: TRBJ2-7; v_call: TRBV2; clone_size: once; cdr3_aa: CASSVEDNSYEQYF; cdr3_nt: TGTGCCAGCAGTGTGGAGGACAACTCCTACGAGCAGTACTTC
d_call: .; cdr3_length: 13; j_call: TRBJ1-6; v_call: TRBV29-1; clone_size: .; cdr3_aa: CSVAGGVGSPLHF; cdr3_nt: TGCAGCGTTGCGGGGGGCGTCGGTTCACCCCTCCACTTT
d_call: TRBD2; cdr3_length: 13; j_call: TRBJ2-7; v_call: TRBV30; clone_size: .; cdr3_aa: CAWNSGFTSEQYF; cdr3_nt: TGTGCCTGGAATAGCGGGTTTACCTCCGAGCAGTACTTC
d_call: TRBD1; cdr3_length: 17; j_call: TRBJ2-2; v_call: TRBV12-5; clone_size: once; cdr3_aa: CASGQSGGQGNTGELFF; cdr3_nt: TGTGCTAGTGGTCAGTCTGGGGGACAGGGGAACACCGGGGAGCTGTTTTTT
d_call: .; cdr3_length: 20; j_call: TRBJ2-5; v_call: TRBV2; clone_size: .; cdr3_aa: CASSEDRATHLSSRDPVQYF; cdr3_nt: TGTGCCAGCAGTGAAGATAGGGCTACCCATTTATCCTCAAGAGACCCTGTCCAGTACTTC
d_call: .; cdr3_length: 16; j_call: TRBJ1-4; v_call: TRBV19; clone_size: .; cdr3_aa: CASTPSGIGVFRKLFF; cdr3_nt: TGTGCCAGTACCCCCTCGGGTATTGGGGTTTTTCGAAAACTGTTTTTT
d_call: .; cdr3_length: 13; j_call: TRBJ1-1; v_call: TRBV6-4; clone_size: few; cdr3_aa: CASSAGRDTEAFF; cdr3_nt: TGTGCCAGCAGTGCAGGGAGGGACACTGAAGCTTTCTTT
d_call: .; cdr3_length: 14; j_call: TRBJ1-5; v_call: TRBV9; clone_size: few; cdr3_aa: CASSPRGSNQPQHF; cdr3_nt: TGTGCCAGCAGCCCCCGGGGCTCCAATCAGCCCCAGCATTTT
d_call: TRBD1; cdr3_length: 15; j_call: TRBJ1-4; v_call: TRBV16; clone_size: once; cdr3_aa: CASSQSGTGREKLFF; cdr3_nt: TGTGCCAGCAGCCAGTCCGGGACAGGGCGTGAAAAACTGTTTTTT
d_call: .; cdr3_length: 18; j_call: TRBJ2-4; v_call: TRBV11-3; clone_size: .; cdr3_aa: CASSDPGHTILAKNIQYF; cdr3_nt: TGTGCCAGCAGCGACCCGGGACACACTATCCTAGCCAAAAACATTCAGTACTTC
d_call: .; cdr3_length: 14; j_call: TRBJ2-2; v_call: TRBV6-4; clone_size: .; cdr3_aa: CASSAQRGAGELFF; cdr3_nt: TGTGCCAGCAGTGCGCAACGAGGCGCCGGGGAGCTGTTTTTT
d_call: .; cdr3_length: 13; j_call: TRBJ2-7; v_call: TRBV28; clone_size: .; cdr3_aa: CASSIDRTYEQYF; cdr3_nt: TGTGCCAGCAGTATAGACAGGACCTACGAGCAGTACTTC
d_call: TRBD1; cdr3_length: 14; j_call: TRBJ1-2; v_call: TRBV30; clone_size: .; cdr3_aa: CAWSERGRRYGYTF; cdr3_nt: TGTGCCTGGAGTGAGAGGGGGCGTCGGTATGGCTACACCTTC